This record looks at one T cell receptor (beta chain) sequence and its context. Its target is not known. A read error may produce the germline difference seen at one junction end. The CDR3 covers 15 residues. The germline CDR1 and CDR2 sequences are SGHAT and FQNNGV. This specimen comes from a study of cytomegalovirus exposure and HLA in healthy donors. 13 Jbeta primers and 60 Vbeta primers were used for the PCR. Profiled with immunoSEQ multiplex PCR; TCRdb holds only in-frame clones, not every one. The table shows fewer than 200,000 clones, with about 83% occurring only once. Points from the study as a whole: When a later analysis was performed, an Asian-associated ancestry cluster reportedly had fewer N-insertions than the roughly 630-donor mean.

The source material was PBMCs. The rearrangement joins TRBV11-2 to TRBJ2-3; D is unresolved. The TCR was taken from a man aged 40-55 years in good health and CMV-seropositive. This CDR3 reads CTSSLLFSSTDTQYF. DNA of the CDR3: TGTACCAGCAGCTTACTGTTTTCTAGCACAGATACGCAGTATTTT.